This T cell receptor beta chain was captured by sequencing in a study of T cell repertoires in cytomegalovirus infection. For the study at large: From public TCR beta signatures came an indication of both CMV infection and matching HLA type.

TCRdb independently ran MiXCR on the reads; one entry per CDR3 protein. The sample consists of approximately 590,000 distinct CDR3 sequences, around 40% of them appearing once. This clonotype was detected only a few times. As yet, its antigen is unknown. This TCR derives from a human donor in good health (CMV status not recorded). Some clones in this sample may be carry-over from other donors' samples. Sequenced material: cultured PBMCs, taken from culture after CMV antigen stimulation.

This CDR3 reads CASSQGPGGLVNTEAFF. CDR3 DNA sequence: TGTGCCAGCAGCCAAGGACCCGGGGGGTTGGTGAACACTGAAGCTTTCTTT. The chain carries TRBV7-6 and TRBJ1-1; tentatively, D is TRBD1 (5 bases). Germline CDR1 SGHVS, CDR2 FNYEAQ. V was pared by 5 bases and J by 0 bases, with 19 bases between. This CDR3 contains 17 residues. Looking up the rest from reference TRBV7-6 and TRBJ1-1 gives the full variable domain: GAGVSQSPRYKVTKRGQDVALRCDPISGHVSLYWYRQALGQGPEFLTYFNYEAQQDKSGLPNDRFSAERPEGSISTLTIQRTEQRDSAMYRCASSQGPGGLVNTEAFFGQGTRLTVV.